These 24 T cell receptor beta chains came from one sample sequenced in a study of T cell repertoires in cytomegalovirus infection. Their recognized antigens are unknown. TCRdb processed the reads anew with MiXCR; each CDR3 protein has one entry. This sample carries around 770,000 distinct CDR3 sequences, 25% to 35% of them seen once, and the ten largest clones take over 10%. This material consisted of cultured CD8+ T cells from PBMCs, taken from culture after CMV antigen stimulation. The receptors originated from a human donor in good health (CMV status not recorded). Some clones in this sample may be carry-over from other donors' samples.

The chain has TRBV7-9 and TRBJ2-1; a possible D gene is TRBD1 (6 bases). Germline assignment: CDR1 SEHNR and CDR2 FQNEAQ (reference sequence). V was trimmed by 5 bases and J by 5 bases, leaving 16 bases between them. The CDR3 is 15 amino acids. The CDR3 nucleotides read TGTGCCAGCAGCCCCAGGACAGCCTTTCACAATGAGCAGTTCTTC. This encodes CASSPRTAFHNEQFF.

The CDR3 loop is CATETPAYNEQFF. The CDR3 DNA follows: TGTGCCACCGAAACTCCAGCCTACAATGAGCAGTTCTTC. The chain combines TRBV24-1 with TRBJ2-1; D remains unclear. Per the germline V gene, CDR1 is KGHDR and CDR2 is SFDVKD. Trimming stripped 9 bases from V and 2 bases from J, with 10 bases between. The CDR3 extends over 13 amino acids.

This clonotype was observed many times. CDR3 region: CASSSPDKGKYNEQFF. CDR3 nucleotide sequence: TGTGCCAGCAGTTCTCCCGACAAGGGAAAATACAATGAGCAGTTCTTC. The chain is built from TRBV28 and TRBJ2-1; D remains ambiguous. Germline CDR1 and CDR2: MDHEN and SYDVKM. The CDR3 consists of 16 residues. V lost 4 bases, J lost 4 bases, and 17 bases lay in between.

The chain employs TRBV6-1 and TRBJ2-2; no firm D call. Germline values: CDR1 MNHNS, CDR2 SASEGT. This CDR3 is built from 14 residues. The CDR3 here is CGIGRPKNTGELFF. In nucleotides, the CDR3 is TGTGGTATTGGCAGACCAAAGAACACCGGGGAGCTGTTTTTT.

This clonotype was seen a handful of times. V and J are TRBV10-3 and TRBJ1-2; 12 bases are shared with TRBD1. After removal of 0 bases from V and 4 bases from J, the junction contained 3 bases not matched to a gene. Germline V gives CDR1 ENHRY, CDR2 SYGVKD. The CDR3 runs to 16 residues. The CDR3 loop is CAISESLGQGAYGYTF. CDR3 sequence (DNA): TGTGCCATCAGTGAGTCGCTGGGACAGGGGGCCTATGGCTACACCTTC.

The chain is built from TRBV19 and TRBJ1-1; D is undetermined. V shed 2 bases and J shed 6 bases, with 7 bases lying between them. CDR1 is LNHDA, CDR2 SQIVND, per germline (reference sequence). CDR3 length equals 12 residues. In DNA, the CDR3 is TGTGCCAGTAGTATAAGGTCGGCTGAAGCTTTCTTT. Translated: CASSIRSAEAFF.

The genes are TRBV9 and TRBJ1-1, with D unclear. V gave up 0 bases and J gave up 2 bases, with 8 bases separating them. Germline V gene sequence: CDR1 SGDLS, CDR2 YYNGEE. This CDR3 comprises 14 residues. CDR3 sequence reads: CASSVDYTNTEAFF. For the CDR3, the DNA is TGTGCCAGCAGCGTAGATTACACCAACACTGAAGCTTTCTTT.

This clonotype has more than one count but fewer than ten. This chain uses TRBV6-1 with TRBJ2-3; no clear D gene. Germline V lookup: CDR1 MNHNS, CDR2 SASEGT. CDR3 length equals 14 residues. Deletions cut 5 bases from V and 2 bases from J, with 11 bases between. The CDR3 loop reads CASSPGPNTDTQYF. As DNA, the CDR3 is TGTGCCAGCAGTCCTGGACCCAACACAGATACGCAGTATTTT.

This clonotype was counted a few times. V is TRBV11-2 and J is TRBJ2-1, with 11 nucleotides matching TRBD2. In germline, CDR1 is SGHAT, CDR2 FQNNGV. This CDR3 has 17 amino acids. J was trimmed by 4 bases and V by 0 bases; bases with no gene match: 5. The CDR3: CASSLDASGGLYNEQFF. CDR3 nucleotides: TGTGCCAGCAGCTTAGATGCTAGCGGGGGGCTTTACAATGAGCAGTTCTTC. Full variable domain (rest looked up from reference TRBV11-2 and TRBJ2-1): EAGVAQSPRYKIIEKRQSVAFWCNPISGHATLYWYQQILGQGPKLLIQFQNNGVVDDSQLPKDRFSAERLKGVDSTLKIQPAKLEDSAVYLCASSLDASGGLYNEQFFGPGTRLTVL.

This clonotype was picked up a small number of times. This sequence joins TRBV2 and TRBJ1-1; TRBD1 agrees at 9 bases. Looked up from germline, CDR1 is SNHLY and CDR2 is FYNNEI. The length of the CDR3 is 12 residues. Trimming at V came to 7 bases and at J to 11 bases, leaving 8 bases not matched to a gene. CDR3 loop: CASIHGTGWAFF. Written as DNA, the CDR3 is TGTGCCAGCATCCATGGGACAGGGTGGGCTTTCTTT. The full variable domain, rest sourced from reference TRBV2 and TRBJ1-1, is EPEVTQTPSHQVTQMGQEVILRCVPISNHLYFYWYRQILGQKVEFLVSFYNNEISEKSEIFDDQFSVERPDGSNFTLKIRSTKLEDSAMYFCASIHGTGWAFFGQGTRLTVV.

The J gene is TRBJ2-1, the V gene TRBV4-3, with 7 positions matching TRBD2. Germline CDR1 LGHNA, CDR2 YSLEER. The CDR3 loop spans 17 amino acids. V dropped 0 bases and J dropped 4; count of bases not matched to a gene: 9. The CDR3 is CASSQERAAGLYNEQFF. CDR3 nucleotide sequence: TGCGCCAGCAGCCAAGAAAGAGCAGCGGGGCTTTACAATGAGCAGTTCTTC.

V gene TRBV6-2 or TRBV6-3 combines with J gene TRBJ2-1, with unresolved D. Trimming shortened V by 5 bases and J by 3 bases, and 14 bases separated the two germline ends. CDR1 is MNHEY and CDR2 is SVGEGT in the germline V gene. The CDR3 runs 15 residues. This CDR3 is CASSKGSASYNEQFF. CDR3 DNA: TGTGCCAGCAGTAAGGGCAGTGCAAGCTACAATGAGCAGTTCTTC.

The V call is TRBV24-1, the J call TRBJ1-2; D is unresolved. Trimming took 5 bases from V and 10 from J, leaving 13 bases between them. Germline CDR1 is KGHDR and CDR2 is SFDVKD. The CDR3 contains 12 residues. The CDR3 loop is CATSVSGRDYTF. The CDR3 nucleotides read TGTGCCACCAGTGTTAGCGGGCGAGACTACACCTTC.

The chain employs TRBV7-6 and TRBJ1-1; 8 positions match TRBD1. The germline gives CDR1 SGHVS, CDR2 FNYEAQ. The CDR3 covers 17 residues. The trim removed 8 bases at V and 0 bases at J, leaving 14 bases unmatched. In nucleotides, the CDR3 is TGTGCCAGCGGCCCGCCCTCGACAGGGGAGCTGAACACTGAAGCTTTCTTT. It yields the protein CASGPPSTGELNTEAFF.

Only a few counts were recorded for this clonotype. The chain is built from TRBV4-1 and TRBJ1-5; D is ambiguous. The length of the CDR3 is 13 residues. Germline V gene sequence: CDR1 MGHRA, CDR2 YSYEKL. The germline V and J ends were trimmed by 2 bases and 4 bases, with 6 bases remaining between them. The CDR3 loop is CASSQWRNQPQHF. In DNA, the CDR3 is TGCGCCAGCAGCCAATGGAGGAATCAGCCCCAGCATTTT.

This chain connects TRBV6-2 or TRBV6-3 to TRBJ1-1; 11 nucleotides line up with TRBD1. This CDR3 comprises 14 residues. Germline CDR1 and CDR2: MNHEY and SVGEGT. V shed 4 bases and J 5 bases; nucleotides not matched to a gene: 3. CDR3 loop: CASSWTGGRTEAFF. In DNA, the CDR3 is TGTGCCAGCAGTTGGACAGGGGGCAGGACTGAAGCTTTCTTT.

The sample holds a few counts of this clonotype. This chain uses TRBV7-9 with TRBJ1-4; a weak D match, TRBD1 (5 bases). The germline V and J ends were trimmed by 5 bases and 17 bases, with 21 bases remaining between them. CDR1 is SEHNR and CDR2 is FQNEAQ in the germline V gene (reference sequence). This CDR3 contains 13 residues. The CDR3 is CASSGETGPGRFF. DNA for the CDR3: TGTGCCAGCAGCGGAGAGACGGGACCCGGTCGCTTTTTT.

The rearrangement links TRBV11-2 to TRBJ1-1; TRBD1 is a possible D gene (5 bases). Germline CDR1 reads SGHAT; CDR2 reads FQNNGV. CDR3 length equals 13 residues. V dropped 6 bases and J dropped 7 bases, with 15 bases sitting between them. DNA for the CDR3: TGTGCCAGCAGAAGCCCCTCAGGGTTTGAAGCTTTCTTT. Amino acids: CASRSPSGFEAFF.

This clonotype turned up a few times. This chain joins TRBV5-4 and TRBJ2-3; the D gene could be TRBD1 or TRBD2 (5 bases each). The CDR3 is made up of 15 amino acids. CDR1 and CDR2 from the germline V gene are SGHNT and YYREEE (reference sequence). V lost 5 bases to trimming and J lost 0 bases, with 13 bases between them. The CDR3 bases are TGTGCCAGCAGTCTGGGGGACGCTAGCACAGATACGCAGTATTTT. Translating gives CASSLGDASTDTQYF.

This clonotype was recorded at least ten times. The chain carries TRBV7-6 and TRBJ2-1; D remains unclear. Germline CDR1 and CDR2: SGHVS and FNYEAQ. V lost 5 bases, J lost 5 bases, and 19 bases lay in between. The CDR3 covers 16 residues. CDR3 amino acids: CASSPWTAALNNEQFF. The CDR3 DNA sequence: TGTGCCAGCAGCCCCTGGACGGCCGCCCTGAACAATGAGCAGTTCTTC.

A word on this clonotype: A much larger clone differs from this one at a single base, so this may be a read error. The chain links TRBV7-8 to TRBJ1-2, with no clear D. Germline-derived CDR1 and CDR2 are SGHVS and FQNEAQ. The CDR3 is made up of 15 amino acids. V was cut by 5 bases and J by 1 base, with 14 bases left in between. CDR3 residues: CASSTEEVNNYGYTF. DNA for the CDR3: TGTGCCAGCAGCACCGAGGAGGTGAATAACTATGGCTACACCTTC. Supplemented by reference TRBV7-8 and TRBJ1-2, the full variable domain reads GAGVSQSPRYKVAKRGQDVALRCDPISGHVSLFWYQQALGQGPEFLTYFQNEAQLDKSGLPSDRFFAERPEGSVSTLKIQRTQQEDSAVYLCASSTEEVNNYGYTFGSGTRLTVV.

V gene TRBV12-3 or TRBV12-4 combines with J gene TRBJ2-3; D remains unclear. Trimming left V 5 bases short and J 6 bases short, with 15 bases between. The CDR3 has 14 amino acids. The CDR3 DNA reads as TGTGCCAGCAGTGGTGTTACCCGGTGGGATACGCAGTATTTT. It encodes CASSGVTRWDTQYF.

DNA for the CDR3: TGCAGCACACGACAGTCCCTTCCCGTC. Amino acid sequence: CSTRQSLPV. This sequence joins TRBV29-1 and TRBJ2-7, with a weak D call TRBD1 (5 bases). The CDR3 length is 9 residues. The germline CDR1 and CDR2 sequences are SQVTM and ANQGSEA.

This sequence joins TRBV3-1 and TRBJ2-1, with TRBD2 identical over 7 bases. Trimming removed 0 bases from V and 4 bases from J; junction bases left unmatched: 6. Germline assignment: CDR1 LGHDT and CDR2 YNNKEL (reference sequence). CDR3 size: 16 residues. The CDR3 protein is CASSQDLEAGYNEQFF. CDR3 bases: TGTGCCAGCAGCCAAGATTTAGAAGCGGGGTACAATGAGCAGTTCTTC.